These T cell receptor beta chains were read from a single sample in a study of blood T cell repertoires in COVID-19. Data came from immunoSEQ multiplex PCR; TCRdb stores just in-frame clones and leaves some out. This sample carries roughly 250,000 clones, 83% of them seen once, and the ten largest clones take 3% to 4.5%. Input material: PBMCs or T cells enriched from blood (not recorded which). These receptor sequences come from a woman aged 40 to 50 who had been exposed to COVID-19. CDR3s include the opening cysteine and the closing phenylalanine or tryptophan. The D gene is left open where the match is weak. Only some rows state a clone size, as once, few, many or a class for expanded clones.

V gene	clone size	J gene	D gene	CDR3 protein	CDR3 DNA
TRBV7-3	NA	TRBJ2-2	NA	CASSLQSGNTGELFF	TGTGCCAGCAGCTTACAGTCTGGGAACACCGGGGAGCTGTTTTTT
TRBV18	NA	TRBJ2-1	NA	CASSLQRDNEQFF	TGTGCCAGCTCACTTCAGCGGGACAATGAGCAGTTCTTC
TRBV7-3	NA	TRBJ2-5	TRBD2	CASSTSQRGNQETQYF	TGTGCCAGCAGCACATCCCAGCGGGGGAACCAAGAGACCCAGTACTTC
TRBV24-1	NA	TRBJ2-3	NA	CATSDLQGGTDTQYF	TGTGCCACCAGTGATTTGCAAGGGGGCACAGATACGCAGTATTTT
TRBV30	NA	TRBJ2-2	TRBD2	CAWSSELAGGPSGELFF	TGTGCCTGGAGTTCTGAACTAGCGGGGGGGCCGAGCGGGGAGCTGTTTTTT
TRBV28	NA	TRBJ2-5	NA	CASTRTFSRHQETQYF	TGTGCCAGCACCCGGACTTTTTCTAGGCACCAAGAGACCCAGTACTTC
TRBV28	NA	TRBJ1-6	NA	CASSGTGEWSPLHF	TGTGCCAGCAGCGGGACGGGAGAGTGGTCACCCCTCCACTTT
TRBV5-1	NA	TRBJ2-6	TRBD1	CASSAGQGAGANVLTF	TGCGCCAGCAGCGCGGGACAGGGGGCCGGGGCCAACGTCCTGACTTTC
TRBV6-5	NA	TRBJ2-6	TRBD1	CASSSQGAGANVLTF	TGTGCCAGCAGTTCCCAGGGGGCTGGGGCCAACGTCCTGACTTTC
TRBV3-1/TRBV3-2	few	TRBJ2-7	NA	CASSQDLGRAYEQYF	TGTGCCAGCAGCCAAGATCTTGGCAGGGCCTACGAGCAGTACTTC
TRBV19	NA	TRBJ2-3	NA	CASSTLTDTQYF	TGTGCCAGTAGTACCCTCACAGATACGCAGTATTTT
TRBV21-1	NA	TRBJ2-1	NA	CASSTTSGVISYNEQFF	TGTGCCAGCAGCACAACTAGCGGGGTAATCTCCTACAATGAGCAGTTCTTC
TRBV9	once	TRBJ1-2	NA	CASGQANYGYTF	TGTGCCAGCGGGCAGGCTAACTATGGCTACACCTTC
TRBV11-2	once	TRBJ1-2	NA	CASSLGQSGYTF	TGTGCCAGCAGCTTAGGACAGTCGGGCTACACCTTC
TRBV2	NA	TRBJ2-5	NA	CASGLAQETQYF	TGTGCCAGCGGTCTAGCACAAGAGACCCAGTACTTC
TRBV6-5	NA	TRBJ1-1	TRBD1	CASSLTGARTEAFF	TGTGCCAGCAGCCTTACAGGGGCGCGGACTGAAGCTTTCTTT
TRBV19	NA	TRBJ2-4	NA	CASSFQAQPKNIQYF	TGTGCCAGTAGTTTCCAGGCACAACCCAAAAACATTCAGTACTTC
TRBV28	NA	TRBJ1-5	NA	CATHGGRQPQHF	TGTGCCACCCACGGGGGTCGACAGCCCCAGCATTTT
TRBV10-3	NA	TRBJ1-4	NA	CAISGQEDEKLFF	TGTGCCATTAGTGGGCAGGAGGATGAAAAACTGTTTTTT
TRBV18	NA	TRBJ1-2	NA	CASSPPRPHYGYTF	TGTGCCAGCTCACCCCCTAGGCCTCACTATGGCTACACCTTC
TRBV7-3	NA	TRBJ1-1	NA	CASSLTGLNTEAFF	TGTGCCAGCAGTCTGACAGGCCTGAACACTGAAGCTTTCTTT
TRBV24-1	NA	TRBJ1-5	NA	CATSAGDSSNQPQHF	TGTGCCACCAGTGCCGGAGACAGTAGCAATCAGCCCCAGCATTTT
TRBV30	NA	TRBJ1-1	NA	CAWSVTGRSEAFF	TGTGCCTGGAGTGTTACGGGTAGGTCTGAAGCTTTCTTT
TRBV6-2/TRBV6-3	NA	TRBJ1-2	NA	CASSPQEANYGYTF	TGTGCCAGCAGTCCACAGGAAGCTAACTATGGCTACACCTTC
TRBV3-1/TRBV3-2	few	TRBJ2-2	TRBD1	CASSQDWDRGGGELFF	TGTGCCAGCAGCCAAGATTGGGACAGGGGTGGCGGGGAGCTGTTTTTT
TRBV7-2	NA	TRBJ1-6	TRBD1	CASSLEGGRNSPLHF	TGTGCCAGCAGCTTAGAAGGGGGCCGCAATTCACCCCTCCACTTT
TRBV6-5	many	TRBJ1-4	NA	CASSTSQGGNEKLFF	TGTGCCAGCAGCACGTCGCAGGGTGGGAATGAAAAACTGTTTTTT